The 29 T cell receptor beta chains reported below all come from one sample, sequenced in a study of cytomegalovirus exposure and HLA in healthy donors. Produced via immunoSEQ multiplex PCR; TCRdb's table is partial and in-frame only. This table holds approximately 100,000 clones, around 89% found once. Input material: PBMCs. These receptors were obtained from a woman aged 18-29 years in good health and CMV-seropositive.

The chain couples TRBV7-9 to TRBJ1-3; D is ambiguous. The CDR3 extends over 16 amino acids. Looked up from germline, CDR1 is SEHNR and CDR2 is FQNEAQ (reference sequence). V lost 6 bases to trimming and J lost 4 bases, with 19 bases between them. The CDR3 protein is CASSGGFGLRGNTIYF. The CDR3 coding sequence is TGTGCCAGCAGTGGTGGGTTCGGTTTGCGGGGAAACACCATATATTTT.

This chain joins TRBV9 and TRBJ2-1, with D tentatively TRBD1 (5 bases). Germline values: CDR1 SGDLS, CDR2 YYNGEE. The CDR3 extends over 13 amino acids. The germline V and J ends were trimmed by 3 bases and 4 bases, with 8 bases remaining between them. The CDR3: CASSAQGYNEQFF. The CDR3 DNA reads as TGTGCCAGCAGCGCGCAGGGTTACAATGAGCAGTTCTTC. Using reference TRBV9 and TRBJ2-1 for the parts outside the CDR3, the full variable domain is DSGVTQTPKHLITATGQRVTLRCSPRSGDLSVYWYQQSLDQGLQFLIQYYNGEERAKGNILERFSAQQFPDLHSELNLSSLELGDSALYFCASSAQGYNEQFFGPGTRLTVL.

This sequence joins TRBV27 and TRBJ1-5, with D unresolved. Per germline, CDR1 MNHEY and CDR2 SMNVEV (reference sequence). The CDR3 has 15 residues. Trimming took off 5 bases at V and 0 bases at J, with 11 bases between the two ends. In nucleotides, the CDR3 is TGTGCCAGCAGTCCCCTCGGGTATAGCAATCAGCCCCAGCATTTT. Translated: CASSPLGYSNQPQHF.

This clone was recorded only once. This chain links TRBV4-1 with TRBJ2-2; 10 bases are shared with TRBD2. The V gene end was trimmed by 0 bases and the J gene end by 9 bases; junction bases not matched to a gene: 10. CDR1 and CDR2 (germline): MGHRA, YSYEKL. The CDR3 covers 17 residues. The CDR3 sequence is CASSQDISGGLNRELFF. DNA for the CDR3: TGCGCCAGCAGCCAAGATATTAGCGGGGGGTTAAATAGGGAGCTGTTTTTT.

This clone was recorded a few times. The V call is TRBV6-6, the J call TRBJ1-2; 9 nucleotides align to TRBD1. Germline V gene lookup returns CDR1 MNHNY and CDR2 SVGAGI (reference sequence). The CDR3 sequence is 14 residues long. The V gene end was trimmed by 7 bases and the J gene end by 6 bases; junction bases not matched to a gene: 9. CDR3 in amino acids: CASKPTGGRDGYTF. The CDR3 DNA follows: TGTGCCAGCAAGCCAACAGGGGGCAGAGATGGCTACACCTTC.

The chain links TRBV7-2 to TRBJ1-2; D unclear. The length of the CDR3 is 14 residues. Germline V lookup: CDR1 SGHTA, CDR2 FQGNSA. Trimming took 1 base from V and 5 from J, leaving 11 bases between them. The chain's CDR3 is CASSLDSLSYGYTF. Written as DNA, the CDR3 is TGTGCCAGCAGCTTAGACTCCTTATCTTATGGCTACACCTTC.

The CDR3 reads CASSVGQPRSPLHF. The CDR3 DNA is TGTGCCAGCAGCGTCGGACAGCCTCGTTCACCCCTCCACTTT. The chain couples TRBV7-2 to TRBJ1-6; the D gene is possibly TRBD1 (6 bases). CDR1 is SGHTA and CDR2 is FQGNSA in the germline V gene. The CDR3 runs 14 residues. V gave up 5 bases and J gave up 9 bases, with 14 bases separating them.

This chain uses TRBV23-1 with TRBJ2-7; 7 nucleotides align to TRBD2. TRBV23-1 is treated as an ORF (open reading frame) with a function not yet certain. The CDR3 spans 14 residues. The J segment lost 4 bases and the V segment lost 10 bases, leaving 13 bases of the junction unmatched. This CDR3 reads CATRGPPGGYEQYF. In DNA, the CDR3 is TGCGCCACCCGCGGGCCCCCCGGGGGGTACGAGCAGTACTTC.

DNA for the CDR3: TGTGCCAGCAGTTTACTCCCGGGACAGGGGGCTGGGGCCAACGTCCTGACTTTC. Its protein product is CASSLLPGQGAGANVLTF. The chain has TRBV27 and TRBJ2-6; 11 nucleotides line up with TRBD1. Germline V gene lookup returns CDR1 MNHEY and CDR2 SMNVEV (reference sequence). V shed 2 bases and J 2 bases; nucleotides not matched to a gene: 5. The CDR3 spans 18 residues. Together with reference TRBV27 and TRBJ2-6, the CDR3 gives the full variable domain: EAQVTQNPRYLITVTGKKLTVTCSQNMNHEYMSWYRQDPGLGLRQIYYSMNVEVTDKGDVPEGYKVSRKEKRNFPLILESPSPNQTSLYFCASSLLPGQGAGANVLTFGAGSRLTVL.

The CDR3 DNA reads TGTGCCAGCAGCGCCCGGTCCCGAATAGGGGGCTCCTACAATGAGCAGTTCTTC. Amino acid sequence: CASSARSRIGGSYNEQFF. V and J are TRBV9 and TRBJ2-1; D perhaps matches TRBD1 (6 bases). Germline values: CDR1 SGDLS, CDR2 YYNGEE. Trimming stripped 3 bases from V and 0 bases from J, with 19 bases between. The CDR3 covers 18 residues. The full variable domain, with the rest looked up from reference TRBV9 and TRBJ2-1, is DSGVTQTPKHLITATGQRVTLRCSPRSGDLSVYWYQQSLDQGLQFLIQYYNGEERAKGNILERFSAQQFPDLHSELNLSSLELGDSALYFCASSARSRIGGSYNEQFFGPGTRLTVL.

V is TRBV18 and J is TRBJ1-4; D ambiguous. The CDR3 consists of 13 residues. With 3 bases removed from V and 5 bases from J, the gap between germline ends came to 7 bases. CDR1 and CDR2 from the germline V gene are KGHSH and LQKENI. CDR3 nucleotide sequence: TGTGCCAGCTCACCCGCCAGAAATGAAAAACTGTTTTTT. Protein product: CASSPARNEKLFF.

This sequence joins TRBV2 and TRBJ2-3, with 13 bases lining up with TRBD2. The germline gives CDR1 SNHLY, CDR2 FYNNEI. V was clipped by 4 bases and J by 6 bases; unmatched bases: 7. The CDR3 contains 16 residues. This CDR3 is CASSAMTSGGRDTQYF. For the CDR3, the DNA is TGTGCCAGCAGTGCCATGACTAGCGGGGGGCGGGATACGCAGTATTTT.

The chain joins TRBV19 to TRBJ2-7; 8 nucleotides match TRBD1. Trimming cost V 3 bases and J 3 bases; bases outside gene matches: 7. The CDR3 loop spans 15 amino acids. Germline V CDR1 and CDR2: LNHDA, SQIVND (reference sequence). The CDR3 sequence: CASSMTQGASYEQYV. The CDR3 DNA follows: TGTGCCAGTAGTATGACCCAGGGGGCGAGCTACGAGCAGTACGTC.

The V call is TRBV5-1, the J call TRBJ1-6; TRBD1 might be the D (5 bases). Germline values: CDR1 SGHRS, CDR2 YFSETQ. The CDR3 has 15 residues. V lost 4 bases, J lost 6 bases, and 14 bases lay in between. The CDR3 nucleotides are TGCGCCAGCAGCAACACCGGGACTACTAATTCACCCCTCCACTTT. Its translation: CASSNTGTTNSPLHF.

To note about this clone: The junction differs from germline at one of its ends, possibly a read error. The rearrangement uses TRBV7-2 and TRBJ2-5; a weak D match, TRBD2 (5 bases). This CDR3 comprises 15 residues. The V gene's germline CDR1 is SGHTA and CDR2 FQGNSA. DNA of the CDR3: TGTGCCAGCAGTCCCCGCGACTACAGACAAGAGTCCCAGTACTTC. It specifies CASSPRDYRQESQYF.

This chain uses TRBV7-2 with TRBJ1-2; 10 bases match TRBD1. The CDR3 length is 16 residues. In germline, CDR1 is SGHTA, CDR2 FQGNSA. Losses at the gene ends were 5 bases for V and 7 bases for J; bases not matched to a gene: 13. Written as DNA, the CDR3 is TGTGCCAGCAGCACCTCCCACGGGACAGGGGCCGGTGGCTACACCTTC. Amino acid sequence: CASSTSHGTGAGGYTF.

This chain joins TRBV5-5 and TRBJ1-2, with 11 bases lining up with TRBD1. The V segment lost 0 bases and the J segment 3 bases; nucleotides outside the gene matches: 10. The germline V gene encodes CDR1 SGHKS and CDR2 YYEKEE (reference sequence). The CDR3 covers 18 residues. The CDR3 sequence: CASSLVRTGGVVDYGYTF. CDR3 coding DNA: TGTGCCAGCAGCTTGGTCAGGACAGGGGGCGTCGTAGACTATGGCTACACCTTC.

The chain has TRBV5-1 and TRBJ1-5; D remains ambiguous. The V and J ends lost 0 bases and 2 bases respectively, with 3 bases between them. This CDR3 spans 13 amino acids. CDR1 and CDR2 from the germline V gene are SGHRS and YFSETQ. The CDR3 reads CASSLAGNQPQHF. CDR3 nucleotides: TGCGCCAGCAGCTTGGCGGGCAATCAGCCCCAGCATTTT. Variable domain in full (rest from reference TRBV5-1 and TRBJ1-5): KAGVTQTPRYLIKTRGQQVTLSCSPISGHRSVSWYQQTPGQGLQFLFEYFSETQRNKGNFPGRFSGRQFSNSRSEMNVSTLELGDSALYLCASSLAGNQPQHFGDGTRLSIL.

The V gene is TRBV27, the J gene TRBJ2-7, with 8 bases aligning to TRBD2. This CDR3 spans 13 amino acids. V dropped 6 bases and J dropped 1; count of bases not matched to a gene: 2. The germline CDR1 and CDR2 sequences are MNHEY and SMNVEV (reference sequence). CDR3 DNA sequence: TGTGCCAGCAGAAGACTAGCGTCCTACGAGCAGTACTTC. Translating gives CASRRLASYEQYF.

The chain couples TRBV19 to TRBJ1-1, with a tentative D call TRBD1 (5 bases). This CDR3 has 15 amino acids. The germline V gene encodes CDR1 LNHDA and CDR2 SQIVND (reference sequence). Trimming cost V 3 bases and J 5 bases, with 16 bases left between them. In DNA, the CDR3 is TGTGCCAGTAGTATTGGGGGGTTACGGTGGACTGAAGCTTTCTTT. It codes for CASSIGGLRWTEAFF.

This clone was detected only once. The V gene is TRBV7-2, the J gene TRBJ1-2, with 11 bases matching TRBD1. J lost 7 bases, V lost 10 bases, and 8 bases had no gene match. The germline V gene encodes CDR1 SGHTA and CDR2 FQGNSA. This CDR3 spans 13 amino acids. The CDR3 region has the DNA TGTGCCATTCAAGGACAGGGGGCAGGTGGCTACACCTTC. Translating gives CAIQGQGAGGYTF.

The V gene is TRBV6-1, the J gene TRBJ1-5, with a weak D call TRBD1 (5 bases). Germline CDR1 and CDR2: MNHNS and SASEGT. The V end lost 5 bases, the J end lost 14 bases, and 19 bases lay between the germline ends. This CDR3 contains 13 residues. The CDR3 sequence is CASSPTGGTGKHF. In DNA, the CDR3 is TGTGCCAGCAGTCCTACTGGGGGGACTGGCAAGCATTTT.

Written as DNA, the CDR3 is TGTGCCAGCAGCTTGGCTCTAGCGGGGGGCCAAGAGACCCAGTACTTC. As protein: CASSLALAGGQETQYF. This chain uses TRBV5-4 with TRBJ2-5, with 11 bases that match TRBD2. CDR3 size: 16 residues. V shed 0 bases and J 1 base; nucleotides not matched to a gene: 2. Germline V lookup: CDR1 SGHNT, CDR2 YYREEE (reference sequence).

The CDR3 DNA follows: TGTGCCAGCAGTTTCAAGCGGTTGGGAGATCAGCCCCAGCATTTT. Its translation: CASSFKRLGDQPQHF. The chain recombines TRBV28 with TRBJ1-5; the D is unclear. Trimming removed 3 bases at V and 5 bases at J, with 14 bases between. The CDR3 has 15 amino acids. Germline CDR1 is MDHEN and CDR2 is SYDVKM.

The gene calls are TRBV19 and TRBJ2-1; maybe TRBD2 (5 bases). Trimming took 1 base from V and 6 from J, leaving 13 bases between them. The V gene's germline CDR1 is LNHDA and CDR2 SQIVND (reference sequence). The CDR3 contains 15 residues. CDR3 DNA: TGTGCCAGTAGTATAGGGAGCGGAGACTTCAATGAGCAGTTCTTC. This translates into CASSIGSGDFNEQFF.

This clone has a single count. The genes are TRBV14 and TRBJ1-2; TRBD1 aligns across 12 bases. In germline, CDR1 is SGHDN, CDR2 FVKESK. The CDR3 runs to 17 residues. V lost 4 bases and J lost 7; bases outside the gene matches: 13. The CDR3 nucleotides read TGTGCCAGCAGCCCGTTCCCTCCGGGACAGGGGGCGGGTGGCTACACCTTC. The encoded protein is CASSPFPPGQGAGGYTF.

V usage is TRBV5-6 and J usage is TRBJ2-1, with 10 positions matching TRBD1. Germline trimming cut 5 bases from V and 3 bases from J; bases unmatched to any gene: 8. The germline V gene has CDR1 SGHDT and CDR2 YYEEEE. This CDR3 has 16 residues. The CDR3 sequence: CASSLDGTGDYNEQFF. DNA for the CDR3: TGTGCCAGCAGTTTAGACGGGACAGGGGACTACAATGAGCAGTTCTTC. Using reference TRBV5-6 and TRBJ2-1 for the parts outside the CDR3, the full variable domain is DAGVTQSPTHLIKTRGQQVTLRCSPKSGHDTVSWYQQALGQGPQFIFQYYEEEERQRGNFPDRFSGHQFPNYSSELNVNALLLGDSALYLCASSLDGTGDYNEQFFGPGTRLTVL.

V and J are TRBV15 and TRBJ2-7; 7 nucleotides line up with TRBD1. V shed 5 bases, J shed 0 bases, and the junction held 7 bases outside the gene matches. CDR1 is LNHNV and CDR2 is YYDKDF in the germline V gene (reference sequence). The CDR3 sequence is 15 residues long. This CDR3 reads CATSEWDSNSYEQYF. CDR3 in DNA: TGTGCCACCAGCGAGTGGGACAGTAACTCCTACGAGCAGTACTTC.

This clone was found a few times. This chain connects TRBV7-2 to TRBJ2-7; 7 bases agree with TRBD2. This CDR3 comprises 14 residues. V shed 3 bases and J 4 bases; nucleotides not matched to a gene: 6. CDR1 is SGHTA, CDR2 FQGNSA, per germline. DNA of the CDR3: TGTGCCAGCAGCTTGGGGGGGACGGGATACGAGCAGTACGTC. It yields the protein CASSLGGTGYEQYV.